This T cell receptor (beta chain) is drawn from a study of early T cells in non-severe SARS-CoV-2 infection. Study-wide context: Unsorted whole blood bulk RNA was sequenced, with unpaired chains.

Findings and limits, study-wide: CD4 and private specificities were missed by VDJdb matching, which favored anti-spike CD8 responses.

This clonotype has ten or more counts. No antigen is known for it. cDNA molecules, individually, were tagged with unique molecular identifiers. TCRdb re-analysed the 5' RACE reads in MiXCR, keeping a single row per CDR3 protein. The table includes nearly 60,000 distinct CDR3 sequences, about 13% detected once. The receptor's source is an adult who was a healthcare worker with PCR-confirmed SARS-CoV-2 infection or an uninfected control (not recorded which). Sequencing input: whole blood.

In nucleotides, the CDR3 is TGTGCCAGCAAGAGTGGGGAGAGAACAGGGACCACCTACGAGCAGTACTTC. Amino acid sequence: CASKSGERTGTTYEQYF. V usage is TRBV28 and J usage is TRBJ2-7, with D possibly TRBD1 on 6 matching bases. The CDR3 totals 17 residues. V lost 7 bases, J lost 2 bases, and 24 bases lay in between. The germline V gene has CDR1 MDHEN and CDR2 SYDVKM.